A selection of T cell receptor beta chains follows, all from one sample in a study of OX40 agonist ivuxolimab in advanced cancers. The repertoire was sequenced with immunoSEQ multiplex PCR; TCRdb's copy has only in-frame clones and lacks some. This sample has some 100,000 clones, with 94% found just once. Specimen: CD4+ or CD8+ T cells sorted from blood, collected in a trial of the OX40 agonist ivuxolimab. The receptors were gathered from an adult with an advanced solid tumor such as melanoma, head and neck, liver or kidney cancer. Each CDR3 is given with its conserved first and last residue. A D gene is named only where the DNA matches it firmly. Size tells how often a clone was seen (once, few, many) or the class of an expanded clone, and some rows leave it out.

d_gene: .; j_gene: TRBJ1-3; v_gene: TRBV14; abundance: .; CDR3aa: CASSQFTGLGGNTIYF; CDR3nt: TGTGCCAGCAGCCAATTCACAGGGCTAGGTGGAAACACCATATATTTT
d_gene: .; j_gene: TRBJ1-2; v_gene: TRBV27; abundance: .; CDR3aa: CATGTFYGYTF; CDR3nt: TGTGCCACCGGGACTTTCTATGGCTACACCTTC
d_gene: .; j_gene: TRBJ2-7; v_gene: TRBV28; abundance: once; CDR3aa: CASSLLQPYEQYF; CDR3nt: TGTGCCAGCAGTTTGCTCCAGCCGTACGAGCAGTACTTC
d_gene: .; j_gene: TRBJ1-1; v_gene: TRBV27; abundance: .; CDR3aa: CASSPASAATEAFF; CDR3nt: TGTGCCAGCAGTCCCGCCTCCGCTGCTACTGAAGCTTTCTTT
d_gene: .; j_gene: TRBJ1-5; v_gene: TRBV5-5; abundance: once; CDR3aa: CASSLWGDGDQPQHF; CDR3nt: TGTGCCAGCAGCTTGTGGGGGGATGGTGATCAGCCCCAGCATTTT
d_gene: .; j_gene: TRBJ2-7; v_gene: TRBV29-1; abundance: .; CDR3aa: CSVEGGGYEQYF; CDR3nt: TGCAGCGTTGAGGGGGGTGGCTACGAGCAGTACTTC
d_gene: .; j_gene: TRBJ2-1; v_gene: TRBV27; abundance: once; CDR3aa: CASSSGLYNEQFF; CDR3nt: TGTGCCAGCAGTTCGGGACTCTACAATGAGCAGTTCTTC
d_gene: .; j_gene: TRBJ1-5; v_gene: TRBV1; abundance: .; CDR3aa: CTSSLRFIGNQPQHF; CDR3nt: TGCACCAGCAGCCTCAGGTTTATTGGGAATCAGCCCCAGCATTTT
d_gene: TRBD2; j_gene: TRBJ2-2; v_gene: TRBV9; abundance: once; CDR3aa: CASSAPTSGSRPNTGELFF; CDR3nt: TGTGCCAGCAGCGCTCCGACTAGCGGGAGCCGACCGAACACCGGGGAGCTGTTTTTT
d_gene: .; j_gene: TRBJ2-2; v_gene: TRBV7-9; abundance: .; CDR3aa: CASSFGGELFF; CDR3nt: TGTGCCAGCAGCTTTGGTGGGGAGCTGTTTTTT
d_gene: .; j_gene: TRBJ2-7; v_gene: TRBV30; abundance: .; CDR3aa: CAWRGHRGASYEQYF; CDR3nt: TGTGCCTGGAGAGGTCACCGCGGAGCCTCCTACGAGCAGTACTTC
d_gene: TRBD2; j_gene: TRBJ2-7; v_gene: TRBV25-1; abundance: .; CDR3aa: CASSDSGRDYEQYF; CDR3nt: TGTGCCAGCAGTGATAGCGGGAGGGATTACGAGCAGTACTTC
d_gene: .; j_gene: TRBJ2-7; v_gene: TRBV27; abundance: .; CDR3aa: CASSLQAVEIYEQYF; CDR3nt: TGTGCCAGCAGTTTACAGGCCGTGGAGATCTACGAGCAGTACTTC
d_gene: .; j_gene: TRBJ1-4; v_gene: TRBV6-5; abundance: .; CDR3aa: CASSYSPGEKLFF; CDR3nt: TGTGCCAGCAGTTACTCGCCAGGTGAAAAACTGTTTTTT
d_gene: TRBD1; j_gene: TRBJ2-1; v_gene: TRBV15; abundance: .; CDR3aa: CATSRAGTGGYNEQFF; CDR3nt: TGTGCCACCAGCAGAGCCGGGACAGGGGGTTACAATGAGCAGTTCTTC
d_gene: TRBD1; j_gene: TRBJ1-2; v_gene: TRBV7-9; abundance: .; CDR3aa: CASSSRTGDPYGYTF; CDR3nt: TGTGCCAGCAGCTCGCGGACAGGAGACCCCTATGGCTACACCTTC
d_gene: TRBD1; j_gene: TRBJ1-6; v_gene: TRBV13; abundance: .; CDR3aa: CASSPGTGRNSPLHF; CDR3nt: TGTGCCAGCAGCCCCGGGACAGGGAGGAATTCACCCCTCCACTTT
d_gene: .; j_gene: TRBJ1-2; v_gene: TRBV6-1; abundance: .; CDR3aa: CASSEAGSYYGYTF; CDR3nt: TGTGCCAGCAGTGAAGCAGGCAGCTACTATGGCTACACCTTC
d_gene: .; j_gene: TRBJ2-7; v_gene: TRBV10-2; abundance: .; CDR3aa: CASSEGTEQYF; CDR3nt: TGCGCCAGCAGTGAAGGGACCGAGCAGTACTTC
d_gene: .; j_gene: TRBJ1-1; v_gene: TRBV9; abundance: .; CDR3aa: CASSPQVDAFF; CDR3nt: TGTGCCAGCAGCCCCCAAGTGGATGCTTTCTTT
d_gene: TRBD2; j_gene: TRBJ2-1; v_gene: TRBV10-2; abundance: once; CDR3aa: CASSVIGRKGEQFF; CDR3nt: TGCGCCAGCAGTGTGATCGGGAGGAAGGGTGAGCAGTTCTTC
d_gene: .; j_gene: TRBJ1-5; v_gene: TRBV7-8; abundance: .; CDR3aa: CASSLGVGRGQPQHF; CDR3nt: TGTGCCAGCAGCTTAGGAGTGGGCCGAGGCCAGCCCCAGCATTTT
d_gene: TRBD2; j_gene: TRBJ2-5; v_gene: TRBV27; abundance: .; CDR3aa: CASSFLGTTQETQYF; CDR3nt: TGTGCCAGCAGTTTCCTTGGGACTACGCAAGAGACCCAGTACTTC
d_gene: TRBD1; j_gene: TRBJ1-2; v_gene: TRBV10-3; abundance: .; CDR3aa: CAIKYTDRDYGYTF; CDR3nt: TGTGCCATCAAATACACCGACAGGGACTATGGCTACACCTTC
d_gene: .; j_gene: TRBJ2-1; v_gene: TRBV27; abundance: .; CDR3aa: CASSQGDEQFF; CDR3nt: TGTGCCAGCAGCCAGGGCGATGAGCAGTTCTTC
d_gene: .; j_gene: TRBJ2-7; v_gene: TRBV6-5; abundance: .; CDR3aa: CASSYGFFYEQYF; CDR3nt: TGTGCCAGCAGTTACGGGTTCTTCTACGAGCAGTACTTC
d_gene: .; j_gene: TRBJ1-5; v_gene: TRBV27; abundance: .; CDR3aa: CASSPAVYQPQHF; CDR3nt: TGTGCCAGCAGTCCCGCAGTTTATCAGCCCCAGCATTTT
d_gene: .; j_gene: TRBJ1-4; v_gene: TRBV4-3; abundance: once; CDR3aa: CASSQDGGLYATNEKLFF; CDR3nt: TGCGCCAGCAGCCAAGACGGCGGCCTATATGCAACTAATGAAAAACTGTTTTTT
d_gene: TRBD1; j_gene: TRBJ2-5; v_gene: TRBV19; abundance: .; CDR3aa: CASSRDDRVFQETQYF; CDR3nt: TGTGCCAGTAGTCGGGATGACAGGGTTTTTCAGGAGACCCAGTACTTC
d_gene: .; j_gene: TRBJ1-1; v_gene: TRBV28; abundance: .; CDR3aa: CASSFGTKNTEAFF; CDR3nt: TGTGCCAGCAGTTTTGGGACCAAGAACACTGAAGCTTTCTTT
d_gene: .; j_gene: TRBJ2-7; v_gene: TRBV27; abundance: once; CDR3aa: CASSSAPELEQYF; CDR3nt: TGTGCCAGCAGTTCGGCCCCGGAGTTAGAGCAGTACTTC
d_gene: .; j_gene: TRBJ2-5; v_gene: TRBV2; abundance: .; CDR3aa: CASSGYQETQYF; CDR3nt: TGTGCCAGCAGCGGGTACCAAGAGACCCAGTACTTC
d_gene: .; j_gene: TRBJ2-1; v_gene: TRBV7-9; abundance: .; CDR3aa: CASSSDLSYNEQFF; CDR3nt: TGTGCCAGCAGCTCCGACCTATCCTACAATGAGCAGTTCTTC
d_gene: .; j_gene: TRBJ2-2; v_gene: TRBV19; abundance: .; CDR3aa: CASSIWEAGELFF; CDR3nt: TGTGCCAGTAGTATTTGGGAGGCCGGGGAGCTGTTTTTT
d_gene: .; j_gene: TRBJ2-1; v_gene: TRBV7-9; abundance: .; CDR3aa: CASSLGSGSYNEQFF; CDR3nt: TGTGCCAGCAGCTTGGGTAGCGGCTCATACAATGAGCAGTTCTTC
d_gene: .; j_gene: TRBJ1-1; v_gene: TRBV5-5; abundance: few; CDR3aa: CASTQGLGEAFF; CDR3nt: TGTGCCAGCACCCAAGGGTTGGGGGAAGCTTTCTTT
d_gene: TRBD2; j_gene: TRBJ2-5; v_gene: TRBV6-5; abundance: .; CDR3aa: CASSRGLAETQYF; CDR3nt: TGTGCCAGCAGCCGCGGACTAGCGGAGACCCAGTACTTC
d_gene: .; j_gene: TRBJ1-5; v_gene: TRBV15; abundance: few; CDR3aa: CATSRVGNQPQHF; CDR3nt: TGTGCCACCAGCAGAGTCGGCAATCAGCCCCAGCATTTT
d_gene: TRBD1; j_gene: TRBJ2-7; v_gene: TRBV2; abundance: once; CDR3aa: CASSEFPGQSYEQYF; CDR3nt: TGTGCCAGCAGTGAGTTTCCGGGACAGTCCTACGAGCAGTACTTC
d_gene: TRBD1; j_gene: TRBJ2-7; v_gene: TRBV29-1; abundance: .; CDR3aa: CSVDEQKGARNEQYF; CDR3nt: TGCAGCGTTGATGAACAGAAGGGGGCGCGGAACGAGCAGTACTTC
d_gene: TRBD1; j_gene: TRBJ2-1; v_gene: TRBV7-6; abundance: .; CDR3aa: CASSRTGGLDEQFF; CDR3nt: TGTGCCAGCAGCCGGACAGGGGGCCTGGATGAGCAGTTCTTC
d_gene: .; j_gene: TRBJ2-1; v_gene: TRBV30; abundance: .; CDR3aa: CAWSFGGPYNEQFF; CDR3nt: TGTGCCTGGAGCTTTGGAGGGCCCTACAATGAGCAGTTCTTC
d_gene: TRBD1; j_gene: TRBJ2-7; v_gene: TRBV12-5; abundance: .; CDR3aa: CASGGPQDRGRKQYF; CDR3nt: TGTGCTAGTGGTGGGCCCCAGGACAGGGGGCGAAAGCAGTACTTC
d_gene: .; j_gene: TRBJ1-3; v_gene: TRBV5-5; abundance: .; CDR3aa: CASSLDSFPVATIYF; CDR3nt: TGTGCCAGCAGCTTGGACAGTTTTCCAGTGGCCACCATATATTTT
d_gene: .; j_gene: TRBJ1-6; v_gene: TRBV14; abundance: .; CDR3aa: CASSQTGSSPLHF; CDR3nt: TGTGCCAGCAGCCAGACAGGCTCTTCACCCCTCCACTTT
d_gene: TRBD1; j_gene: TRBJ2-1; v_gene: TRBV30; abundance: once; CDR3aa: CAWTSTGGSYNEQFF; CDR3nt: TGTGCCTGGACCTCTACAGGGGGCTCCTACAATGAGCAGTTCTTC
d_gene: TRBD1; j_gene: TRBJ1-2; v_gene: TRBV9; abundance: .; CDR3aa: CASSPGQGNYGYTF; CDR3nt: TGTGCCAGCAGCCCGGGACAGGGCAACTATGGCTACACCTTC
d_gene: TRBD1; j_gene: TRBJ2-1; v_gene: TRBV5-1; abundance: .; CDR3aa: CASSVGQGNEQFF; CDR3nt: TGCGCCAGCAGCGTTGGACAGGGCAATGAGCAGTTCTTC
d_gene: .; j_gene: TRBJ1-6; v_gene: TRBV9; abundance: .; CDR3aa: CASSPSGRNSPLHF; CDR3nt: TGTGCCAGCAGCCCTTCGGGTAGGAATTCACCCCTCCACTTT
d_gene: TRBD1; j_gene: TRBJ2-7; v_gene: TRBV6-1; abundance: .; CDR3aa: CASSLTGQGAYEQYF; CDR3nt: TGTGCCAGCAGCCTTACTGGACAGGGGGCCTACGAGCAGTACTTC
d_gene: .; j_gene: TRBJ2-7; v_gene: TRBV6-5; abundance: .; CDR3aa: CASTGQYSYEQYF; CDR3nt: TGTGCCAGCACCGGACAGTACTCCTACGAGCAGTACTTC
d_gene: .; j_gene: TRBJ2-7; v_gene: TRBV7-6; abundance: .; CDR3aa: CASSLEVGDEQYF; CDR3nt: TGTGCCAGCAGCTTAGAAGTTGGGGACGAGCAGTACTTC
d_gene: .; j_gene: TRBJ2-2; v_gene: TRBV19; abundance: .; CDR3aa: CASSIGLSHTGELFF; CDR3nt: TGTGCCAGTAGTATAGGACTTTCCCACACCGGGGAGCTGTTTTTT
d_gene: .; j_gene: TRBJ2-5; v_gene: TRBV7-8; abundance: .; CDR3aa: CASSFTGLETQYF; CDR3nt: TGTGCCAGCAGCTTTACTGGTTTGGAGACCCAGTACTTC
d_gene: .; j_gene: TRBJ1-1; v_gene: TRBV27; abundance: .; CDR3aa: CASSPPAGRNTEAFF; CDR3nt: TGTGCCAGCAGTCCCCCCGCGGGAAGGAACACTGAAGCTTTCTTT